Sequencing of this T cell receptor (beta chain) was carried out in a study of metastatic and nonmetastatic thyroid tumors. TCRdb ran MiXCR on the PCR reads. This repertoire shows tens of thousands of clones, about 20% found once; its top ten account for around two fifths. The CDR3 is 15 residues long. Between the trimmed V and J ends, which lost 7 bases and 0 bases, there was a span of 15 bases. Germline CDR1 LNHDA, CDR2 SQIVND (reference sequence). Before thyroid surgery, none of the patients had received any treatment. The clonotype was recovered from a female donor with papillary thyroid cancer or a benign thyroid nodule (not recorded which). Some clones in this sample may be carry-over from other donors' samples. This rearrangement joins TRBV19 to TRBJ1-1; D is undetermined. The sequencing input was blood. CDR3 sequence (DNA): TGTGCCAGTACTCAGCGAGCCTTTCTGAACACTGAAGCTTTCTTT. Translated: CASTQRAFLNTEAFF. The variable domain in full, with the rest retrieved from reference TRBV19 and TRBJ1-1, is DGGITQSPKYLFRKEGQNVTLSCEQNLNHDAMYWYRQDPGQGLRLIYYSQIVNDFQKGDIAEGYSVSREKKESFPLTVTSAQKNPTAFYLCASTQRAFLNTEAFFGQGTRLTVV.